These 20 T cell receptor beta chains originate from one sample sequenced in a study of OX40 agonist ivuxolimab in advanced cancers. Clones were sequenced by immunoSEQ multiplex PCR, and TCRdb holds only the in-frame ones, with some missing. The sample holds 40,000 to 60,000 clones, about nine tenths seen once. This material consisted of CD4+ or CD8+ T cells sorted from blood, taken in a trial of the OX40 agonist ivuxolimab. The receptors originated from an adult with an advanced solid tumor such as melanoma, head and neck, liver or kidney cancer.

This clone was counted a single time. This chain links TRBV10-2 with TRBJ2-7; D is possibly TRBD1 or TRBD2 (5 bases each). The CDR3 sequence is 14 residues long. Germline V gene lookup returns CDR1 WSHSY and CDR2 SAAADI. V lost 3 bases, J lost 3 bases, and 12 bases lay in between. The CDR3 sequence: CASSDGTSYYEQYF. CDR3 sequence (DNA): TGCGCCAGCAGTGATGGGACCAGTTACTACGAGCAGTACTTC.

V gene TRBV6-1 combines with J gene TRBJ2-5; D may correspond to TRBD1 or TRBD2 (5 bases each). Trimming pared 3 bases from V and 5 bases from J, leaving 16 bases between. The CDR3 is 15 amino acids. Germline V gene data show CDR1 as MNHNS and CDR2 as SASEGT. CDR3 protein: CASSDGARAGETQYF. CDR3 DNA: TGTGCCAGCAGTGATGGGGCGAGGGCCGGGGAGACCCAGTACTTC.

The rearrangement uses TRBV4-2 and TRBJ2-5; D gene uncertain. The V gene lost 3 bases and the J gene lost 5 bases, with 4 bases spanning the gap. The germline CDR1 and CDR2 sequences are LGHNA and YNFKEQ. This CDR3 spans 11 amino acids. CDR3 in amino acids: CASSQKETQYF. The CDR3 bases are TGTGCCAGCAGCCAGAAGGAGACCCAGTACTTC.

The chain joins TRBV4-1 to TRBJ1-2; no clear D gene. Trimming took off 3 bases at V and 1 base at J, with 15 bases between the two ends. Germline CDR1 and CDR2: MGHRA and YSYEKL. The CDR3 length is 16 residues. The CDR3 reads CASSQGLGIGNYGYTF. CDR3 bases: TGCGCCAGCAGCCAGGGTCTGGGGATAGGTAACTATGGCTACACCTTC.

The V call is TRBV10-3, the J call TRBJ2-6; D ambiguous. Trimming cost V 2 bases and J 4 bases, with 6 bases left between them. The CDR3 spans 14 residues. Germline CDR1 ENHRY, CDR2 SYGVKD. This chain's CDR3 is CAISERSGANVLTF. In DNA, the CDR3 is TGTGCCATCAGTGAGCGCTCCGGGGCCAACGTCCTGACTTTC.

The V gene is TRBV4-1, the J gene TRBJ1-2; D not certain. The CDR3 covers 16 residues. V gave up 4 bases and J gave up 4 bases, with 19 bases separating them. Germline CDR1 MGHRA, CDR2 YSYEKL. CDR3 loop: CASSPRGDVMGYGYTF. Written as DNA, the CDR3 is TGCGCCAGCAGCCCCCGGGGTGACGTGATGGGCTATGGCTACACCTTC.

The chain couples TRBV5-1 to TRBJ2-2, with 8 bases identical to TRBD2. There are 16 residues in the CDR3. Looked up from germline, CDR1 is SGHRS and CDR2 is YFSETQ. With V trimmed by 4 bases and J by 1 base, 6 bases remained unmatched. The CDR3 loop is CASSPGGVQNTGELFF. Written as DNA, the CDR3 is TGCGCCAGCAGCCCGGGGGGGGTCCAGAACACCGGGGAGCTGTTTTTT.

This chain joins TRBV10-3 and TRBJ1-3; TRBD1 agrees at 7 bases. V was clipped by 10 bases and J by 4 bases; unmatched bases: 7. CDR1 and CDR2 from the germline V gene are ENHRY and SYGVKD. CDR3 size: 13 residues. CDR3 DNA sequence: TGTGCCACCAGGGGGGGCAGCGGAAACACCATATATTTT. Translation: CATRGGSGNTIYF.

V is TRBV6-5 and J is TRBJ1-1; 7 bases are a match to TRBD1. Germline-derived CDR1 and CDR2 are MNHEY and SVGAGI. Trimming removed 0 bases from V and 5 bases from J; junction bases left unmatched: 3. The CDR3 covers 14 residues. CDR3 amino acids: CASSYSRGRTEAFF. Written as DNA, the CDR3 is TGTGCCAGCAGTTACTCGAGGGGGCGGACTGAAGCTTTCTTT.

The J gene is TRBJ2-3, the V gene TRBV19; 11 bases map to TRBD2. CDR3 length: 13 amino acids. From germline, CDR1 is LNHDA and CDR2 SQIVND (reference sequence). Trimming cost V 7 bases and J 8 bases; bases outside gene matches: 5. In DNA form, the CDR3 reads TGTGCCAGTACGGTAGCGGGGGGGATTACGCAGTATTTT. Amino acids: CASTVAGGITQYF.

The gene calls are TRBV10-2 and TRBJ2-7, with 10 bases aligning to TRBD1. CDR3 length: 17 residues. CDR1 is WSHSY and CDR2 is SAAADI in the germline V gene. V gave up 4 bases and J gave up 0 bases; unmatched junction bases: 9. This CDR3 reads CASSGDRGQLSSYEQYF. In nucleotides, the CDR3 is TGCGCCAGCAGTGGCGACAGGGGGCAATTGAGCTCCTACGAGCAGTACTTC.

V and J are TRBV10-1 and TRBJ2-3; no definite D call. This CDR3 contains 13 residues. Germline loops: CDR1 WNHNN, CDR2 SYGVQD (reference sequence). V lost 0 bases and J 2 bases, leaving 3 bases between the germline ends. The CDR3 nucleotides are TGCGCCAGCAGTGAGTCGGACACAGATACGCAGTATTTT. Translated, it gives CASSESDTDTQYF.

The CDR3 sequence: CATSRDTRGVELFF. CDR3 DNA sequence: TGTGCCACCAGCAGAGATACGCGGGGGGTGGAGCTGTTTTTT. The V call is TRBV15, the J call TRBJ2-2; 8 positions match TRBD2. The CDR3 is made up of 14 amino acids. Germline-derived CDR1 and CDR2 are LNHNV and YYDKDF (reference sequence). After removal of 0 bases from V and 10 bases from J, the junction contained 4 bases not matched to a gene.

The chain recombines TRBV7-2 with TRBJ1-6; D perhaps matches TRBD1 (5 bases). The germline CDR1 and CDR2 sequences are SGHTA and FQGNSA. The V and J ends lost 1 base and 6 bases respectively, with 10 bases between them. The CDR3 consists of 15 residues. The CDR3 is CASSLEGRANSPLHF. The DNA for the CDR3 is TGTGCCAGCAGCTTAGAGGGCAGGGCTAATTCACCCCTCCACTTT.

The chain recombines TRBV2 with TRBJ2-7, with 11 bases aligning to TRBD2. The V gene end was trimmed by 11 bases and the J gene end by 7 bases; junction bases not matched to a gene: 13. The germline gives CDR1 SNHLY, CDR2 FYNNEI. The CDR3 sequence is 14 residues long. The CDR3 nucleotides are TGTGCCGGCAAACCGGGACTAGCGGTGTCGGAGCAGTACTTC. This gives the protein CAGKPGLAVSEQYF. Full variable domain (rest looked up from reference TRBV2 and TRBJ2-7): EPEVTQTPSHQVTQMGQEVILRCVPISNHLYFYWYRQILGQKVEFLVSFYNNEISEKSEIFDDQFSVERPDGSNFTLKIRSTKLEDSAMYFCAGKPGLAVSEQYFGPGTRLTVT.

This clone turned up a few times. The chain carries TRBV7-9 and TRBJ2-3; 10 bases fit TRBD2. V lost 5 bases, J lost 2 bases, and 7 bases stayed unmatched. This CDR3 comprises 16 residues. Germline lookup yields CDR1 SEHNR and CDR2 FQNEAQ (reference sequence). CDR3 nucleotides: TGTGCCAGCAGCCCGCAACTAGCGGGGCACACAGATACGCAGTATTTT. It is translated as CASSPQLAGHTDTQYF.

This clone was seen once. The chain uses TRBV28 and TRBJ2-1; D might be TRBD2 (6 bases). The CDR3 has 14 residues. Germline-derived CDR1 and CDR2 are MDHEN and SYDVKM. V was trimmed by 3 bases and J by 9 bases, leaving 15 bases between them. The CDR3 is CASSFKRVSGEQFF. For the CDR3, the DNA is TGTGCCAGCAGTTTTAAGCGGGTCTCCGGTGAGCAGTTCTTC.

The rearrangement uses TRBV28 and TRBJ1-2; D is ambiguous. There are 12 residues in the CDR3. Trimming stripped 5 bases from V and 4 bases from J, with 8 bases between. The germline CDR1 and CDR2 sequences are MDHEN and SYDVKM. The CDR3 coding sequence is TGTGCCAGCAGTACGGGCGTCTATGGCTACACCTTC. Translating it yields CASSTGVYGYTF.

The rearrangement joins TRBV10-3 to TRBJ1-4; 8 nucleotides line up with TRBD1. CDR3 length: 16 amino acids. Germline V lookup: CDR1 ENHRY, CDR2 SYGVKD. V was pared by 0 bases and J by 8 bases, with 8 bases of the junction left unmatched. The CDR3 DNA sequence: TGTGCCATCAGTGAGTCTATAGGACAGGGTGGAGAAAAACTGTTTTTT. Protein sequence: CAISESIGQGGEKLFF.

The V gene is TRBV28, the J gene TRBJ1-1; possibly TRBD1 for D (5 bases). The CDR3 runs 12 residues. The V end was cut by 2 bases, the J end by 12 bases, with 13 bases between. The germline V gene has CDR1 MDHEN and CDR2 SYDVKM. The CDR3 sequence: CASSLGVGVPFF. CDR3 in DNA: TGTGCCAGCAGTTTAGGGGTGGGGGTGCCTTTCTTT.